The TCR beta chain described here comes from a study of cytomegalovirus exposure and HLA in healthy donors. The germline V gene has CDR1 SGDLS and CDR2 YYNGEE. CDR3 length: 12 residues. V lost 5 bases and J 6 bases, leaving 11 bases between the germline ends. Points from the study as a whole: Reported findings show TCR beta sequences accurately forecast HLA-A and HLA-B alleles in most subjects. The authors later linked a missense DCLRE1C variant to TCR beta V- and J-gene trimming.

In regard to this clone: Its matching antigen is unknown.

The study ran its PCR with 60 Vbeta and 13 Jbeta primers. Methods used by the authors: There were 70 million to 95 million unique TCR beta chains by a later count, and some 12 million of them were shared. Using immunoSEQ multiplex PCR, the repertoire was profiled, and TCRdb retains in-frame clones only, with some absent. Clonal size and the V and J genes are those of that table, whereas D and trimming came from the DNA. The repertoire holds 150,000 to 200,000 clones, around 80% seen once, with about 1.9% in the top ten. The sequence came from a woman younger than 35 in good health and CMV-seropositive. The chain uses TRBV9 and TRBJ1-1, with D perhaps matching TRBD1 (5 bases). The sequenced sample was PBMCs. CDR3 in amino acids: CASRGGEPEAFF. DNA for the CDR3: TGTGCCAGCAGGGGGGGGGAGCCTGAAGCTTTCTTT.